The clone carrying this TCR beta chain was recorded at least ten times. This sample is part of a study of regulatory T cells in long-lasting Graves disease. For the study at large: Patients newly diagnosed with Graves' had been on antithyroid drugs for under 3 months.

The CDR3 length is 12 residues. Trimming removed 5 bases from V and 10 bases from J; junction bases left unmatched: 7. The time point: newly diagnosed GD, antithyroid drugs for less than 3 months. RNA from PBMCs was the source of the TCR library. Construction of TCR beta libraries relied on iRepertoire HTBI primers and on Arm-PCR targeting CDR3 regions. TCRdb redid the calling of the multiplex PCR reads with MiXCR, one entry per CDR3 protein. The sample shows around 400,000 distinct CDR3 sequences, approximately 10% of them seen only once. The sample also formed part of further work on T cells in Graves' hyperthyroidism and ophthalmopathy.

The chain recombines TRBV12-3 or TRBV12-4 with TRBJ1-2; TRBD1 matches at 7 bases. This receptor was obtained from a woman in her late teens or twenties with Graves disease. Source: peripheral blood mononuclear cells (PBMCs), taken at new diagnosis, from a patient treated with antithyroid drugs. The CDR3 protein is CASSPSDRTYTF. The CDR3 DNA follows: TGTGCCAGCAGTCCCTCGGACAGGACCTACACCTTC.